Detailed here is one TCR beta chain. In its sample, this clone was seen a few times. Its target antigen remains unknown. The input lacks base qualities; no much larger clone sits a single base away. Inclusion was restricted to participants for whom at least one PBMC sample before ART initiation and at least two post-ART samples were available. All participants with HIV were treated in the United States of America. Before DNA extraction, cryopreserved samples of about 1-10 million PBMC were thawed and washed. At the time of the earliest PBMC sample, participants with HIV were aged between about 20 and 60 years. PBMC samples were contributed by each participant from 1-4 timepoints before ART initiation and 2-8 timepoints after ART initiation, with a median of 7 samples. Serial HIV viral load, CD4+ T-cell count, ART history and demographic data were obtained for every participant. Genomic DNA was extracted from unsorted PBMC with a Qiagen kit on a QIAcube, processed in batches of 12 samples.

The data derive from a study of long-term antiretroviral therapy in people with HIV (dated by TCRdb to the early 2020s). Notes on the research overall: The earliest samples were collected approximately a decade before the 2015 WHO recommendation for immediate ART, a period when ART was typically delayed until CD4 counts fell. A retrospective serial study tested whether changes in peripheral blood TRB repertoire composition and diversity were associated with ART initiation and durable HIV suppression. A total of 192 cryopreserved PBMC samples were contributed to the cohort by 30 adults with confirmed HIV infection, with samples collected serially over a mean of approximately six years (range 1-12). About a third of the roughly 30 participants with HIV were female. Test extractions of a monoclonal T-cell line alongside approximately 36 polyclonal samples showed no cross-contamination during QIAcube processing. Study-wide conclusions, independent of this receptor: Unsorted PBMC were profiled instead of sorted CD4+ and CD8+ T cells because pre-ART samples had limited cell numbers. HIV repertoires had narrower CDR3 length ranges than controls, and the network structure suggested an antigen-experienced repertoire that shifted only slightly toward naive after ART. Inferences about post-ART repertoire changes are limited because no data were available on ART adherence, viral resistance or therapy changes. The repertoire was dominated across all time points by expanded TRB clones identified before ART initiation, although this dominance was seen to fluctuate and to decrease in many PLHIV after ART. The samples were dated from about 2003 to 2018, and the ART regimens that were used may be less effective than current ART regimens. ART initiation was associated with a significant increase in TRB diversity, but diversity stayed significantly below transplant donor controls even after long-term ART. Owing to limited PBMC availability, only the TCR beta chain was sequenced, without alpha chain pairing.

The immunoSEQ hsTCRB v3.0 assay was used at survey level resolution for TRB variable region sequencing. A depth of about 35,000-50,000 T-cell genomes per sample was targeted for TRB sequencing. An Illumina MiSeq with a v3 150-cycle kit was used to sequence the pooled TRB libraries. The source study handled its data this way. Repertoire analysis was performed in R inside a reproducible Nextflow workflow that covered QC, data transformation and analysis. Custom analyses were implemented in LymphoSeq2, an R package for AIRR-Seq data exploration. Several samples that produced fewer than 5000 total TRB sequences were removed, so 190 or so HIV repertoires were analyzed. Among the roughly 190 retained HIV repertoires, 55 to 60 were collected before ART initiation and around 130 after ART initiation. Each repertoire was downsampled to 5000 TRB nucleotide sequences, and summary statistics were averaged across 100 downsampling iterations. TRB sequences were retained for analysis only if CDR3 regions of at least seven amino acids were present. A Shannon entropy-derived clonality score and the Gini coefficient were used to measure diversity. Repertoire networks linked the top 5000 CDR3 amino acid sequences whenever two sequences differed by an edit distance of one. For TRB CDR3 amino acid sequences, GLIPH2 was used to predict antigen specificity groups and MHC restriction. Known CMV, EBV, HIV or tissue antigen associations were flagged by matching CDR3 amino acid sequences against VDJdb and McPAS-TCR. Pre-ART, post-ART and control groups were compared with Wilcoxon signed-rank tests and Holm-Bonferroni correction. TCRdb took over this immuneACCESS table, retaining in-frame rearrangements with V and J assigned. Such tables are incomplete; in checked studies, under half of the missing clones stem from an unresolved V gene, and the remainder is unexplained. V and J calls and clone size come straight from that table; D and trimming were deduced from the DNA. This sample lists approximately 18,000 clones; over 75% were detected once. The biggest ten clones account for roughly 4.5% of the sample.

Sequencing used unsorted PBMCs, obtained 0.1 years before starting antiretroviral therapy. The source is a young man with HIV.

Read as DNA, the sequence is TGTGCCAGCAGCCTGGGGGACAGGGGGCGATACGAGCAGTACTTC. Translated, this gives CASSLGDRGRYEQYF. The chain is encoded by TRBV7-9 joined to TRBJ2-7, and 12 junctional nucleotides match TRBD1. The CDR1 and CDR2 encoded by the germline V gene (reference sequence) are SEHNR and FQNEAQ. The junction shows trimming of 5 bases on V and 4 bases on J, and the gene matches do not reach 6 bases of it. The CDR3 has 15 amino acids, counting the end cysteine and phenylalanine. Only the CDR3 DNA is retained, 45 bases long and in frame from the first base.